This TCR beta chain comes out of a study of blood T cell repertoires in COVID-19 (dated by TCRdb to about 2020). General notes on the study: The collaborator samples originated in the United States, Italy and Spain and spanned the acute and convalescent phases of COVID-19. Nearly every sample came with metadata listing a de-identified subject ID, COVID-19 status, age in years and sex. A freely available public database, intended as a resource for researchers studying the immune response to SARS-CoV-2, is where the repertoires were released. The dataset comprised deeply sampled blood TCRbeta repertoires from subjects exposed to, actively infected with, or recovered from COVID-19. Where available, HLA class I and class II types were obtained from metadata supplied by the sample provider rather than from assay-based typing. The samples were drawn from the first 160 participants of the ongoing ImmuneRACE study and from 1,200 or so subjects provided by 6 global collaborators. The material from the prospective study consisted of cDNA or gDNA derived from T cells, B-cell-depleted T cells, or PBMCs. Overall results and qualifications from the work: How much clinical and demographic metadata was included differed by source and by participant, and the metadata was provided uncurated.

In the prospective study, participants were roughly 18 to 100 years old, resided in approximately 22 geographic areas of the United States, and were enrolled through a virtual design. Cohort assignment in the prospective study relied on participant-reported clinical history from a screening survey and a study questionnaire. For ImmuneRACE Cohort 3, a participant was defined as recovered based on two consecutive negative NP/OP PCR tests, clearance by a healthcare professional, or resolution of symptoms. In the prospective study, whole blood, serum and a nasopharyngeal or oropharyngeal swab were collected from each participant by mobile phlebotomists. Additional blood draws and questionnaires over an approximately two-month period could optionally be provided by prospective study participants. Blood samples from the prospective study were shipped frozen or at room temperature prior to DNA extraction.

TCRbeta CDR3 regions were amplified from genomic DNA by means of the immunoSEQ Assay, a bias-controlled multiplex PCR. The study's own analysis went as follows. The number of nucleated cells in each sample was estimated from the amplification of reference gene primers within the assay. Sequence reads were collapsed and filtered to measure the absolute abundance of every unique TCRbeta CDR3 rearrangement. For each sample, productive Simpson clonality was calculated as the square root of Simpson's diversity index over productive rearrangements. The table comes from immuneACCESS by way of TCRdb, which keeps in-frame sequences with V and J called. Part of the clones is missing from these tables; in studies checked, under half for an unresolved V gene and the rest for unknown reasons. V, J and clone size reflect that table, while D and trimming were determined from the DNA. The table for this sample lists hundreds of thousands of clones; 85% to 90% of them were counted only once. Of the sample, around 1.1% is held by the ten largest clones.

Notes on this clone: Which antigen it targets is not known. No base quality information exists; no much larger clone differs at one position.

The clonotype was recovered from a young man who had recovered from COVID-19. Sequencing was performed on PBMCs or T cells enriched from blood (not recorded which).

The CDR3 in this case is CASSSNSGNTIYF. The DNA sequence is TGTGCCAGTAGTTCCAACTCTGGAAACACCATATATTTT. The chain uses TRBV19 and TRBJ1-3, with the D gene not clear enough to name. V loses 5 bases of germline sequence and J loses 0 bases, and the interval between the two ends is 5 bases. CDR1 and CDR2, looked up from the germline V gene (reference sequence), are LNHDA and SQIVND. Including the terminal cysteine and phenylalanine, the CDR3 comprises 13 residues. Only the CDR3 part of the read is kept: 39 bases, read in frame from the first base.